This T cell receptor (beta chain) was identified during a study of T-cell memory formation after mild COVID-19. Study at large: TCR clusters were mostly donor specific.

Amplification by 5'RACE using constant-segment primers produced TCR alpha and TCR beta cDNA libraries that carried sample barcodes and UMIs. One entry per CDR3 protein, called by TCRdb with MiXCR from the 5' RACE reads. The data contain 45,000 to 55,000 distinct CDR3 sequences, 9.3% of them singletons. Study-wide results and limits: Contracting clones localized mainly to CM and EM when CD4+ and mainly to EMRA when CD8+. In pre-infection memory, a portion of responding clones appeared, which suggested that cross-reactive memory joined.

In the case of this clonotype: The antigen remains unidentified.

The CDR3 consists of 15 residues. Germline V gives CDR1 SGHRS, CDR2 YFSETQ. Trimming pared 3 bases from V and 3 bases from J, leaving 13 bases between. Source material: PBMCs or a T cell subset sorted from them (not recorded which). This receptor was taken from an adult woman who had mild COVID-19 (a few samples of this study predate the infection). Cell type and time point are not known. This chain links TRBV5-1 with TRBJ2-1; D may be TRBD1 or TRBD2 (5 bases each). This CDR3 is CASSYAGTLYNEQFF. For the CDR3, the DNA is TGCGCCAGCAGCTACGCCGGGACGCTCTACAATGAGCAGTTCTTC.